These 30 T cell receptor beta chains were all obtained from the same sample, sequenced in a study of blood T cells in healthy people across ages. The second PCR ran roughly 7 to 11 cycles with a sample-barcoded 5' primer and J-beta primers. TCRdb itself ran the 5' RACE reads through MiXCR, one entry per CDR3 protein. The sample includes 850,000 to 1,300,000 distinct CDR3 sequences, around 45% of them seen just once. Sequencing input: blood. These receptors came from a woman aged 60-75 years in good health.

The V and J genes are TRBV15 and TRBJ2-1, with 9 bases lining up with TRBD2. The CDR3 covers 16 residues. V was pared by 1 base and J by 6 bases, with 7 bases of the junction left unmatched. Germline V CDR1 and CDR2: LNHNV, YYDKDF (reference sequence). The CDR3 reads CATSRVGGGRANEQFF. The CDR3 DNA reads TGTGCCACCAGCAGAGTTGGCGGCGGGAGGGCCAATGAGCAGTTCTTC. The full variable domain, its missing parts supplied by reference TRBV15 and TRBJ2-1, is DAMVIQNPRYQVTQFGKPVTLSCSQTLNHNVMYWYQQKSSQAPKLLFHYYDKDFNNEADTPDNFQSRRPNTSFCFLDIRSPGLGDTAMYLCATSRVGGGRANEQFFGPGTRLTVL.

The chain uses TRBV28 and TRBJ1-1; TRBD1 matches 7 bases. The J segment lost 7 bases and the V segment lost 6 bases, leaving 14 bases of the junction unmatched. This CDR3 comprises 15 residues. Germline lookup yields CDR1 MDHEN and CDR2 SYDVKM. The CDR3 spells CASRPRQGPGVEAFF. The DNA of the CDR3 is TGTGCCAGCAGACCCCGACAGGGTCCTGGTGTTGAAGCTTTCTTT.

The chain combines TRBV6-5 with TRBJ1-2; no clear D. V lost 6 bases, J lost 4 bases, and 12 bases lay in between. CDR1 is MNHEY, CDR2 SVGAGI, per germline. CDR3 size: 13 residues. The CDR3 DNA sequence: TGTGCCAGCAGCCCAAGGGAAAGCTATGGCTACACCTTC. Its translation: CASSPRESYGYTF.

The chain joins TRBV9 to TRBJ2-1; D not resolved. CDR1 and CDR2 (germline): SGDLS, YYNGEE. CDR3 size: 14 residues. V was trimmed by 3 bases and J by 4 bases, leaving 11 bases between them. The CDR3 protein is CASSAATGYNEQFF. In DNA form, the CDR3 reads TGTGCCAGCAGCGCAGCTACCGGGTACAATGAGCAGTTCTTC.

This clonotype showed up just once. The V gene is TRBV12-3 or TRBV12-4, the J gene TRBJ2-1, with 10 bases lining up with TRBD1. This CDR3 spans 17 amino acids. The trim removed 1 base at V and 7 bases at J, leaving 10 bases unmatched. The CDR3 region is CASSLGGGTGVGNEQFF. In nucleotides, the CDR3 is TGTGCCAGCAGTTTAGGAGGGGGGACAGGGGTGGGAAATGAGCAGTTCTTC.

This clonotype has only a few counts. The rearrangement uses TRBV18 and TRBJ2-5, with 8 nucleotides matching TRBD2. Trimming cost V 3 bases and J 1 base; bases outside gene matches: 19. This CDR3 contains 20 residues. The germline gives CDR1 KGHSH, CDR2 LQKENI. This CDR3 is CASSPFRSGRERASQETQYF. CDR3 bases: TGTGCCAGCTCACCCTTTCGGAGCGGGAGAGAACGAGCTAGCCAAGAGACCCAGTACTTC.

The V gene is TRBV5-6, the J gene TRBJ2-7, with TRBD2 matching 7 bases. Germline V gives CDR1 SGHDT, CDR2 YYEEEE. With 3 bases clipped from V and 3 bases from J, the junction kept 12 bases outside the gene matches. The CDR3 consists of 16 residues. The CDR3 DNA reads as TGTGCCAGCAGCTACTCACTAGCGCCCACCCTCTACGAGCAGTACTTC. Protein: CASSYSLAPTLYEQYF.

This clonotype was detected a few times. The junction differs from germline at one of its ends, possibly a read error. This chain joins TRBV29-1 and TRBJ2-4; TRBD2 agrees at 8 bases. Near its end, the DNA agrees better with TRBJ2-5, so the J call may be wrong. The germline CDR1 and CDR2 sequences are SQVTM and ANQGSEA. The CDR3 has 13 amino acids. The CDR3 loop is CSVEAGLEETQYF. The CDR3 coding sequence is TGCAGCGTGGAAGCGGGACTAGAAGAGACCCAGTACTTC.

The V call is TRBV28, the J call TRBJ1-1; 12 bases match TRBD1. This CDR3 contains 17 residues. Germline CDR1 and CDR2: MDHEN and SYDVKM. J gave up 5 bases and V 5 bases, and 12 bases lay outside the gene matches. The CDR3 protein is CASSQTRDRGRSTEAFF. The CDR3 bases are TGTGCCAGCAGTCAGACCCGGGACAGGGGGCGGTCAACTGAAGCTTTCTTT.

This rearrangement joins TRBV29-1 to TRBJ2-3; 9 bases match TRBD2. V lost 4 bases to trimming and J lost 1 base; unmatched junction nucleotides: 12. Per germline, CDR1 SQVTM and CDR2 ANQGSEA. The CDR3 is 17 residues long. The chain's CDR3 is CSVVRLAGIRGTDTQYF. CDR3 nucleotide sequence: TGCAGCGTTGTTCGTCTAGCGGGAATCAGGGGCACAGATACGCAGTATTTT.

The chain has TRBV7-2 and TRBJ2-4; no firm D call. The ends were cut back, 5 bases at V and 13 bases at J, with 9 bases in the middle. The CDR3 is 10 amino acids. Germline values: CDR1 SGHTA, CDR2 FQGNSA. The CDR3 loop is CASSPFEQYF. The DNA of the CDR3 is TGTGCCAGCAGCCCCTTTGAGCAGTACTTC.

The rearrangement joins TRBV5-6 to TRBJ2-5; weak D call: TRBD1 (6 bases). Germline-derived CDR1 and CDR2 are SGHDT and YYEEEE. The CDR3 runs to 16 residues. Trimming took off 6 bases at V and 5 bases at J, with 23 bases between the two ends. The CDR3 DNA sequence: TGTGCCAGCACCGAAACTGTACAGGGATGGGGTGAGACCCAGTACTTC. Translated: CASTETVQGWGETQYF.

This clonotype has just a few counts. The CDR3 nucleotides read TGCAGTGCGCCTAGCGGGAGTCGAGAGACCCAGTACTTC. It encodes CSAPSGSRETQYF. The chain combines TRBV20-1 with TRBJ2-5; 10 bases match TRBD2. Looked up from germline, CDR1 is DFQATT and CDR2 is SNEGSKA (reference sequence). J gave up 4 bases and V 6 bases, and 5 bases lay outside the gene matches. The CDR3 loop spans 13 amino acids.

The V and J genes are TRBV10-3 and TRBJ2-3; perhaps D is TRBD1 or TRBD2 (6 bases each). The CDR3 runs 13 residues. Germline lookup yields CDR1 ENHRY and CDR2 SYGVKD. The V end was cut by 10 bases, the J end by 4 bases, with 15 bases between. DNA of the CDR3: TGTGCCACCGAGGGGGGAGCCGCAGATACGCAGTATTTT. This translates into CATEGGAADTQYF.

In its sample, this clonotype was seen a few times. The CDR3 coding sequence is TGTGCCAGCAGTTTATGGCAGGGGTCAGATACGCAGTATTTT. As protein: CASSLWQGSDTQYF. V gene TRBV27 combines with J gene TRBJ2-3; TRBD1 is a possible D gene (6 bases). Trimming left V 1 base short and J 4 bases short, with 9 bases between. The length of the CDR3 is 14 residues. Germline values: CDR1 MNHEY, CDR2 SMNVEV (reference sequence).

The chain recombines TRBV27 with TRBJ2-7; 7 nucleotides align to TRBD1. Germline CDR1 reads MNHEY; CDR2 reads SMNVEV (reference sequence). With V trimmed by 5 bases and J by 3 bases, 10 bases remained unmatched. The CDR3 has 15 residues. The CDR3 DNA reads TGTGCCAGCAGTCGGAAACAGGGGAAAAACTACGAGCAGTACTTC. It translates to CASSRKQGKNYEQYF.

This clonotype was seen at least ten times. The chain uses TRBV15 and TRBJ2-7; D is perhaps TRBD1 or TRBD2 (5 bases each). The CDR3 is made up of 18 amino acids. The V gene lost 0 bases and the J gene lost 4 bases, with 22 bases spanning the gap. Germline V lookup: CDR1 LNHNV, CDR2 YYDKDF (reference sequence). The CDR3 sequence: CATSRDLLRGRGFYEQYF. DNA of the CDR3: TGTGCCACCAGCAGAGATCTTCTACGGGGCAGAGGATTTTACGAGCAGTACTTC.

This clonotype was recorded a few times. The chain couples TRBV6-2 or TRBV6-3 to TRBJ2-1; TRBD2 aligns across 11 bases. CDR3 length: 15 residues. J was trimmed by 5 bases and V by 2 bases; bases with no gene match: 2. Germline CDR1 is MNHEY and CDR2 is SVGEGT. In DNA form, the CDR3 reads TGTGCCAGCAGTTACCGACTAGCGGGAAACAATGAGCAGTTCTTC. Encoded protein: CASSYRLAGNNEQFF.

The gene calls are TRBV5-6 and TRBJ2-3, with 14 bases lining up with TRBD2. Germline V gives CDR1 SGHDT, CDR2 YYEEEE. The V segment lost 4 bases and the J segment 5 bases; nucleotides outside the gene matches: 6. This CDR3 region has 16 residues. CDR3 sequence reads: CASSTGLAGVVDTQYF. CDR3 bases: TGTGCCAGCAGCACGGGACTAGCGGGAGTTGTAGATACGCAGTATTTT.

This clonotype was detected a few times. V is TRBV7-3 and J is TRBJ2-1; D uncertain. Germline V gives CDR1 SGHTA, CDR2 FQGTGA. V was trimmed by 4 bases and J by 1 base, leaving 8 bases between them. The CDR3 spans 14 residues. CDR3 nucleotide sequence: TGTGCCAGCAGCTACGACGGGTCCTACAATGAGCAGTTCTTC. This gives the protein CASSYDGSYNEQFF. Combining the CDR3 with reference TRBV7-3 and TRBJ2-1 gives the whole variable domain GAGVSQTPSNKVTEKGKYVELRCDPISGHTALYWYRQSLGQGPEFLIYFQGTGAADDSGLPNDRFFAVRPEGSVSTLKIQRTERGDSAVYLCASSYDGSYNEQFFGPGTRLTVL.

The chain recombines TRBV25-1 with TRBJ2-3; TRBD1 is a possible D gene (5 bases). This CDR3 spans 14 amino acids. The germline V and J ends were trimmed by 9 bases and 2 bases, with 15 bases remaining between them. CDR1 is MGHDK and CDR2 is SYGVNS in the germline V gene. CDR3 residues: CASRSRVPTDTQYF. The CDR3 bases are TGTGCCAGTAGGAGCAGGGTCCCCACAGATACGCAGTATTTT. The variable domain in full, completed from reference TRBV25-1 and TRBJ2-3, reads EADIYQTPRYLVIGTGKKITLECSQTMGHDKMYWYQQDPGMELHLIHYSYGVNSTEKGDLSSESTVSRIRTEHFPLTLESARPSHTSQYLCASRSRVPTDTQYFGPGTRLTVL.

This clonotype was counted many times. J is TRBJ2-7 and V is TRBV12-3 or TRBV12-4; 7 positions match TRBD1. The CDR3 extends over 13 amino acids. V was clipped by 5 bases and J by 3 bases; unmatched bases: 4. The CDR3 loop reads CASSVGTDYEQYF. The CDR3 bases are TGTGCCAGCAGTGTTGGGACAGACTACGAGCAGTACTTC.

The J gene is TRBJ2-5, the V gene TRBV20-1; maybe TRBD2 (5 bases). Germline CDR1 DFQATT, CDR2 SNEGSKA (reference sequence). V lost 2 bases and J lost 9, with 7 bases in between. This CDR3 spans 10 amino acids. The chain's CDR3 is CSARPRAQYF. The CDR3 nucleotides are TGCAGTGCTAGACCGAGGGCCCAGTACTTC.

This chain joins TRBV6-1 and TRBJ2-7, with a tentative D call TRBD1 (5 bases). V lost 2 bases, J lost 2 bases, and 13 bases lay in between. Germline V gene lookup returns CDR1 MNHNS and CDR2 SASEGT. The CDR3 consists of 15 residues. In DNA, the CDR3 is TGTGCCAGCAGTGAACGTAGACAGCGTGCCTACGAGCAGTACTTC. It codes for CASSERRQRAYEQYF.

This clonotype was counted only a few times. The rearrangement uses TRBV9 and TRBJ2-1; no clear D gene. This CDR3 is built from 13 residues. V was pared by 4 bases and J by 2 bases, with 7 bases between. The germline CDR1 and CDR2 sequences are SGDLS and YYNGEE. The CDR3 reads CASSSQAYNEQFF. CDR3 DNA: TGTGCCAGCAGCTCCCAGGCCTACAATGAGCAGTTCTTC.

The rearrangement uses TRBV5-1 and TRBJ2-5; D possibly matches TRBD1 or TRBD2 (7 bases each). Per germline, CDR1 SGHRS and CDR2 YFSETQ. The CDR3 has 14 residues. V lost 4 bases to trimming and J lost 11 bases, with 21 bases between them. In DNA form, the CDR3 reads TGCGCCAGCAGCGGGGGGGACAGCTACAATGAGCAGTACTTC. It yields the protein CASSGGDSYNEQYF.

This clonotype was seen a few times. The chain joins TRBV20-1 to TRBJ1-6, with 9 positions matching TRBD1. The CDR3 totals 14 residues. The V gene's germline CDR1 is DFQATT and CDR2 SNEGSKA (reference sequence). V lost 5 bases, J lost 8 bases, and 7 bases stayed unmatched. The CDR3 loop reads CSASTGGRDSPLHF. CDR3 bases: TGCAGTGCTTCGACAGGGGGTCGTGATTCACCCCTCCACTTT.

The chain carries TRBV20-1 and TRBJ2-1; TRBD2 matches at 9 bases. The CDR3 loop spans 16 amino acids. V lost 4 bases, J lost 8 bases, and 15 bases stayed unmatched. CDR1 is DFQATT, CDR2 SNEGSKA, per germline (reference sequence). The CDR3 DNA follows: TGCAGTGCTATTTCCCTGGTGCTAGCGGGGTGGGATGAGCAGTTCTTC. As protein: CSAISLVLAGWDEQFF.

J is TRBJ2-3 and V is TRBV27; 7 bases line up with TRBD1. This CDR3 has 14 residues. V lost 5 bases and J lost 3; bases outside the gene matches: 5. Germline values: CDR1 MNHEY, CDR2 SMNVEV (reference sequence). CDR3 DNA sequence: TGTGCCAGCAGTCGATCCAGGGGGACAGATACGCAGTATTTT. It codes for CASSRSRGTDTQYF.

The V call is TRBV18, the J call TRBJ2-5; 9 bases map to TRBD1. The V gene's germline CDR1 is KGHSH and CDR2 LQKENI. V shed 2 bases and J 1 base; nucleotides not matched to a gene: 20. The CDR3 is 21 residues long. As DNA, the CDR3 is TGTGCCAGCTCACCAACCGCCGGGACAGGGTTCCAGCGGGCGGCCCAAGAGACCCAGTACTTC. Translating it yields CASSPTAGTGFQRAAQETQYF.